This T cell receptor beta chain was obtained from a study of CD8+ T cells in alopecia areata. Treatment of the sample: oral pan-JAK inhibitor, 5-10 mg twice daily. Extraction of RNA preceded its reverse transcription into cDNA, which served as the sequencing template. Libraries were prepared by immunoSEQ multiplex PCR; TCRdb keeps only in-frame clonotypes and omits some of them. The sample includes 150,000 to 200,000 clones, roughly 53% of them seen just once. The CDR3 extends over 15 amino acids. Germline V gene data show CDR1 as SEHNR and CDR2 as FQNEAQ (reference sequence). V was shortened by 6 bases and J by 5 bases, with 19 bases between the two germline ends. This clone was seen a handful of times.

The chain has TRBV7-9 and TRBJ2-5; D is possibly TRBD2 (7 bases). The source of this sequence is a human donor with alopecia areata. Sequenced material: CD8+ T cells sorted from blood, taken at week 24, from a patient treated with tofacitinib. In DNA form, the CDR3 reads TGTGCCAGCAGTCCTACCCGGGGGGCGATCGAGACCCAGTACTTC. This encodes CASSPTRGAIETQYF.